One sample yielded the 27 T cell receptor beta chains listed below, sequenced in a study of STAT5B mutations in CD4+ large granular lymphocyte leukemia. This table comes from immunoSEQ multiplex PCR, and its TCRdb copy is limited to in-frame clones, with some not included. Of tens of thousands of clones in the sample, around three quarters were seen once. Sequencing was performed on CD4+ T cells from blood buffy coats. These receptors were obtained from a human donor in good health.

V gene TRBV10-3 combines with J gene TRBJ1-2, with 7 bases fitting TRBD1. Germline V gives CDR1 ENHRY, CDR2 SYGVKD. The V and J ends lost 5 bases and 7 bases, in that order; junction bases with no gene match: 7. This CDR3 spans 13 amino acids. The DNA of the CDR3 is TGTGCCATCAGTCAACAGGGGTTCCGTGGCTACACCTTC. Translation: CAISQQGFRGYTF.

The chain carries TRBV6-5 and TRBJ2-7; D possibly uses TRBD1 or TRBD2 (5 bases each). Germline CDR1 and CDR2: MNHEY and SVGAGI. Trimming took 6 bases from V and 7 from J, leaving 19 bases between them. CDR3 size: 14 residues. Here the CDR3 reads CASSPGPTSKEQYF. The CDR3 nucleotides are TGTGCCAGCAGCCCGGGACCCACGTCTAAAGAGCAGTACTTC.

The chain joins TRBV28 to TRBJ1-5; 9 bases match TRBD1. This CDR3 has 16 residues. Trimming at V came to 2 bases and at J to 3 bases, leaving 5 bases not matched to a gene. In germline, CDR1 is MDHEN, CDR2 SYDVKM. The CDR3 sequence: CASSLGTGWDNQPQHF. The CDR3 coding sequence is TGTGCCAGCAGTTTAGGGACAGGGTGGGACAATCAGCCCCAGCATTTT. Drawing the rest from reference TRBV28 and TRBJ1-5, the complete variable domain is DVKVTQSSRYLVKRTGEKVFLECVQDMDHENMFWYRQDPGLGLRLIYFSYDVKMKEKGDIPEGYSVSREKKERFSLILESASTNQTSMYLCASSLGTGWDNQPQHFGDGTRLSIL.

About this clone: At the DNA level, this CDR3 is encoded by other sequences in the same sample as well. V gene TRBV9 combines with J gene TRBJ2-5; perhaps TRBD1 as D (6 bases). CDR3 length: 15 residues. CDR1 is SGDLS, CDR2 YYNGEE, per germline. Trimming removed 0 bases at V and 5 bases at J, with 14 bases between. CDR3 coding DNA: TGTGCCAGCAGCGTAGGGTTAGGGGGTGGGGAGACCCAGTACTTC. Translation: CASSVGLGGGETQYF. Complete variable domain (other parts from reference TRBV9 and TRBJ2-5): DSGVTQTPKHLITATGQRVTLRCSPRSGDLSVYWYQQSLDQGLQFLIQYYNGEERAKGNILERFSAQQFPDLHSELNLSSLELGDSALYFCASSVGLGGGETQYFGPGTRLLVL.

The CDR3 sequence: CAWSRVRRGVFQETQYF. The CDR3 DNA reads as TGTGCCTGGAGCCGGGTCCGGCGGGGAGTGTTCCAAGAGACCCAGTACTTC. This chain links TRBV30 with TRBJ2-5, with a possible D match to TRBD2 (6 bases). This CDR3 spans 17 amino acids. Per the germline V gene, CDR1 is GTSNPN and CDR2 is SVGIG (reference sequence). The V end lost 3 bases, the J end lost 1 base, and 21 bases lay between the germline ends.

The chain recombines TRBV6-1 with TRBJ1-6; a possible D gene is TRBD1 (5 bases). The CDR3 covers 13 residues. Germline lookup yields CDR1 MNHNS and CDR2 SASEGT. The V gene lost 7 bases and the J gene lost 11 bases, with 15 bases spanning the gap. The CDR3 region is CASTPGPVAPLHF. CDR3 coding DNA: TGTGCCAGCACCCCGGGGCCCGTCGCACCCCTCCACTTT.

The chain combines TRBV5-1 with TRBJ1-6; no definite D call. CDR1 is SGHRS and CDR2 is YFSETQ in the germline V gene. V was trimmed by 0 bases and J by 9 bases, leaving 16 bases between them. The CDR3 sequence is 16 residues long. Written as DNA, the CDR3 is TGCGCCAGCAGCTTGGAGTGGGCCTCGGGTGGTTCACCCCTCCACTTT. It specifies CASSLEWASGGSPLHF.

This clone was recorded once. The rearrangement joins TRBV19 to TRBJ2-3; a weak D match, TRBD1 (6 bases). Trimming removed 1 base at V and 0 bases at J, with 8 bases between. The CDR3 sequence is 15 residues long. From germline, CDR1 is LNHDA and CDR2 SQIVND (reference sequence). The CDR3 sequence: CASSIVGQSTDTQYF. CDR3 nucleotides: TGTGCCAGTAGTATAGTCGGACAGAGCACAGATACGCAGTATTTT.

This clone has just one count. The chain has TRBV7-2 and TRBJ2-5; TRBD2 might be the D (6 bases). Trimming cost V 2 bases and J 0 bases, with 19 bases left between them. Germline V gives CDR1 SGHTA, CDR2 FQGNSA. This CDR3 has 18 amino acids. CDR3 coding DNA: TGTGCCAGCAGCTTACCCCCGGGGAGGAACCGGTACCAAGAGACCCAGTACTTC. It yields the protein CASSLPPGRNRYQETQYF.

V usage is TRBV11-2 and J usage is TRBJ1-3, with D perhaps TRBD1 (5 bases). V dropped 0 bases and J dropped 2 bases, with 5 bases sitting between them. The CDR3 is 14 residues long. Germline V lookup: CDR1 SGHAT, CDR2 FQNNGV. This CDR3 is CASSLDRAGNTIYF. The CDR3 region has the DNA TGTGCCAGCAGCTTAGACAGGGCTGGAAACACCATATATTTT. Drawing the rest from reference TRBV11-2 and TRBJ1-3, the complete variable domain is EAGVAQSPRYKIIEKRQSVAFWCNPISGHATLYWYQQILGQGPKLLIQFQNNGVVDDSQLPKDRFSAERLKGVDSTLKIQPAKLEDSAVYLCASSLDRAGNTIYFGEGSWLTVV.

This rearrangement joins TRBV6-5 to TRBJ2-2, with a weak D call TRBD2 (6 bases). Trimming pared 5 bases from V and 2 bases from J, leaving 9 bases between. The CDR3 length is 14 residues. Germline V gene sequence: CDR1 MNHEY, CDR2 SVGAGI. The CDR3 here is CASSIGTNTGELFF. CDR3 DNA sequence: TGTGCCAGCAGTATCGGGACTAACACCGGGGAGCTGTTTTTT.

J is TRBJ2-5 and V is TRBV2; 8 bases are a match to TRBD2. The CDR3 spans 16 residues. Germline-derived CDR1 and CDR2 are SNHLY and FYNNEI. V lost 2 bases and J lost 1; bases outside the gene matches: 6. The DNA for the CDR3 is TGTGCCAGCAGTGAAATGGGACTAGTAACCCAAGAGACCCAGTACTTC. This sequence encodes CASSEMGLVTQETQYF.

This clone was observed a handful of times. The chain employs TRBV30 and TRBJ1-3; D is possibly TRBD1 (6 bases). V dropped 0 bases and J dropped 2 bases, with 8 bases sitting between them. This CDR3 region has 14 residues. Per germline, CDR1 GTSNPN and CDR2 SVGIG (reference sequence). In DNA form, the CDR3 reads TGTGCCTGGAGTGTAGGGGGGACTGGAAACACCATATATTTT. It yields the protein CAWSVGGTGNTIYF.

In its sample, this clone was seen a few times. The chain is built from TRBV19 and TRBJ1-1; D may be TRBD1 (5 bases). This CDR3 has 15 residues. Germline V gene lookup returns CDR1 LNHDA and CDR2 SQIVND (reference sequence). V gave up 4 bases and J gave up 0 bases, with 12 bases separating them. In DNA form, the CDR3 reads TGTGCCAGTAGTAAAGGGGAGATCATGAACACTGAAGCTTTCTTT. It encodes CASSKGEIMNTEAFF.

The chain uses TRBV7-2 and TRBJ1-2, with D unresolved. V was trimmed by 1 base and J by 4 bases, leaving 10 bases between them. This CDR3 is built from 14 residues. Germline loops: CDR1 SGHTA, CDR2 FQGNSA. In DNA form, the CDR3 reads TGTGCCAGCAGCTTAGTGAGTACGAGCTATGGCTACACCTTC. This translates into CASSLVSTSYGYTF.

The genes are TRBV5-1 and TRBJ2-6; tentatively, D is TRBD1 (6 bases). Germline values: CDR1 SGHRS, CDR2 YFSETQ. There are 15 residues in the CDR3. V dropped 0 bases and J dropped 5 bases, with 9 bases sitting between them. This CDR3 reads CASSLGGGRANVLTF. CDR3 sequence (DNA): TGCGCCAGCAGCTTGGGAGGGGGTAGGGCCAACGTCCTGACTTTC.

The CDR3 nucleotides are TGTGCCAGCAGCGTAAACAGGGCGCGGTGGGCAGGGAACACTGAAGCTTTCTTT. This sequence encodes CASSVNRARWAGNTEAFF. The V and J genes are TRBV7-8 and TRBJ1-1; a weak D match, TRBD1 (6 bases). CDR1 is SGHVS, CDR2 FQNEAQ, per germline. V lost 5 bases, J lost 1 base, and 23 bases lay in between. This CDR3 is built from 18 residues.

This clone was recorded once. V and J are TRBV5-5 and TRBJ2-7; 8 nucleotides agree with TRBD2. The CDR3 length is 18 residues. The V gene's germline CDR1 is SGHKS and CDR2 YYEKEE (reference sequence). With V trimmed by 2 bases and J by 3 bases, 16 bases remained unmatched. The CDR3 region is CASSLYSGGGRVVYEQYF. CDR3 nucleotides: TGTGCCAGCAGCTTATATTCGGGGGGGGGCCGCGTGGTCTACGAGCAGTACTTC. Based on the CDR3 plus reference TRBV5-5 and TRBJ2-7, the full variable domain is DAGVTQSPTHLIKTRGQQVTLRCSPISGHKSVSWYQQVLGQGPQFIFQYYEKEERGRGNFPDRFSARQFPNYSSELNVNALLLGDSALYLCASSLYSGGGRVVYEQYFGPGTRLTVT.

V usage is TRBV7-6 and J usage is TRBJ2-5; weak D call: TRBD1 (6 bases). CDR1 and CDR2 from the germline V gene are SGHVS and FNYEAQ. The V end lost 5 bases, the J end lost 0 bases, and 16 bases lay between the germline ends. CDR3 length equals 16 residues. CDR3 region: CASSGGIRTDQETQYF. Written as DNA, the CDR3 is TGTGCCAGCAGCGGGGGTATCAGGACAGACCAAGAGACCCAGTACTTC.

The gene calls are TRBV6-5 and TRBJ1-4; D perhaps matches TRBD1 (6 bases). From germline, CDR1 is MNHEY and CDR2 SVGAGI. The length of the CDR3 is 13 residues. Between the trimmed V and J ends, which lost 5 bases and 3 bases, there was a span of 7 bases. The CDR3 protein is CASSTGSNEKLFF. In nucleotides, the CDR3 is TGTGCCAGCAGTACAGGGTCTAATGAAAAACTGTTTTTT.

The chain combines TRBV9 with TRBJ1-5, with 7 bases matching TRBD1. V dropped 4 bases and J dropped 0; count of bases not matched to a gene: 31. CDR1 and CDR2 from the germline V gene are SGDLS and YYNGEE. The CDR3 runs to 24 residues. The CDR3 sequence is CASSSKPSSLSGQVPSYSNQPQHF. The DNA for the CDR3 is TGTGCCAGCAGCTCCAAACCGTCATCGTTAAGTGGACAGGTCCCATCTTATAGCAATCAGCCCCAGCATTTT.

The CDR3 loop reads CAWSVHRNTGELFF. CDR3 coding DNA: TGTGCCTGGAGTGTACATAGGAACACCGGGGAGCTGTTTTTT. The V gene is TRBV30, the J gene TRBJ2-2; no reliable D call. Germline CDR1 is GTSNPN and CDR2 is SVGIG (reference sequence). V gave up 0 bases and J gave up 1 base, with 6 bases separating them. The CDR3 runs to 14 residues.

The rearrangement links TRBV7-2 to TRBJ2-7; 8 positions match TRBD2. This CDR3 is 15 amino acids long. The junction had 5 bases not matched to a gene; V was cut back by 1 base and J by 3 bases. The V gene's germline CDR1 is SGHTA and CDR2 FQGNSA. CDR3 in amino acids: CASSLVARGDYEQYF. CDR3 bases: TGTGCCAGCAGCTTAGTAGCGCGGGGGGACTACGAGCAGTACTTC.

Note on this clone: Other DNA sequences in this specimen translate into the identical CDR3. This chain links TRBV5-1 with TRBJ2-2; D gene ambiguous. This CDR3 has 14 residues. Trimming pared 0 bases from V and 5 bases from J, leaving 8 bases between. Germline V gene lookup returns CDR1 SGHRS and CDR2 YFSETQ. CDR3 in amino acids: CASSLALNTGELFF. CDR3 in DNA: TGCGCCAGCAGCTTGGCACTAAATACCGGGGAGCTGTTTTTT.

The chain couples TRBV28 to TRBJ2-7; D is unclear. The CDR3 consists of 12 residues. The V end was cut by 10 bases, the J end by 2 bases, with 12 bases between. Germline values: CDR1 MDHEN, CDR2 SYDVKM. The CDR3 coding sequence is TGTGCCACCAGACATAGTCCCTACGAGCAGTACTTC. Its translation: CATRHSPYEQYF.

V usage is TRBV29-1 and J usage is TRBJ2-5, with a possible D match to TRBD1 (6 bases). CDR1 and CDR2 from the germline V gene are SQVTM and ANQGSEA. CDR3 length: 11 residues. The V gene lost 3 bases and the J gene lost 5 bases, with 7 bases spanning the gap. This CDR3 is CSVERGETQYF. For the CDR3, the DNA is TGCAGCGTTGAGAGGGGGGAGACCCAGTACTTC.

The rearrangement joins TRBV5-1 to TRBJ2-7, with 8 bases that match TRBD2. With 0 bases clipped from V and 6 bases from J, the junction kept 5 bases outside the gene matches. This CDR3 region has 14 residues. In germline, CDR1 is SGHRS, CDR2 YFSETQ. The CDR3 DNA sequence: TGCGCCAGCAGCTTGGGCGGGGGGCCTGGCGAGCAGTACTTC. This codes for CASSLGGGPGEQYF.